The source of this T cell receptor beta chain is a study of T-cell reconstitution after alpha-beta-depleted transplantation in children. Findings and caveats of the study: Diversity and T-cell counts at one year after transplant derived mostly from new T cells. Where alpha-beta T cells came from about two months after transplant was reportedly several hundred expanded graft clones. For some patients, TCRbeta diversity was high at day 60 because of recipient T cells and thymic progenitors that survived.

This clonotype was counted many times. What it binds is unknown. Unique molecular identifiers featured in how the TCRbeta library was prepared. One entry per CDR3 protein, called by TCRdb with MiXCR from the PCR reads. The sample includes tens of thousands of distinct CDR3 sequences, about 10% of them seen just once. Trimming removed 0 bases from V and 8 bases from J, with 11 bases in between. CDR1 LGHNA and CDR2 YNFKEQ come from the germline V gene. This CDR3 is 14 amino acids long. The material sequenced was PBMCs, mostly from graft donor cells, taken 60 days after TCRalphabeta/CD19-depleted stem cell transplant. The sequence came from a male patient aged 2 to 10 who had a stem cell transplant for chronic granulomatous disease, so the T cells may come from the graft donor. This chain links TRBV4-2 with TRBJ2-1, with a tentative D call TRBD2 (6 bases). CDR3 sequence reads: CASSQERRADEQFF. The CDR3 region has the DNA TGTGCCAGCAGCCAAGAAAGGAGGGCCGATGAGCAGTTCTTC.